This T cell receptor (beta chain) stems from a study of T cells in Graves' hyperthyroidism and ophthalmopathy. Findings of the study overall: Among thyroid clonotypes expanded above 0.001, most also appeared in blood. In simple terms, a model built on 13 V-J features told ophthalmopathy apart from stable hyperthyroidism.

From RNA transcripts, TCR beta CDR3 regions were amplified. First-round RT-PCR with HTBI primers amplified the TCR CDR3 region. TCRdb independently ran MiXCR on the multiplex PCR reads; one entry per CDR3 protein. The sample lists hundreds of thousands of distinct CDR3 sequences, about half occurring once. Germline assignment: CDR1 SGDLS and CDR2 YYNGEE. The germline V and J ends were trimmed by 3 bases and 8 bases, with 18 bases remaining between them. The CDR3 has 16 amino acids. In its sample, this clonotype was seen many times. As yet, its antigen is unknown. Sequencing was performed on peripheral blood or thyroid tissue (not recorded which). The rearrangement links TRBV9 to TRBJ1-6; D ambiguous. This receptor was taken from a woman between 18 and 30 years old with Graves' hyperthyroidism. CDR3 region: CASSDPRRRGHSPLHF. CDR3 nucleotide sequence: TGTGCCAGCAGCGATCCCCGACGGCGAGGTCATTCACCCCTCCACTTT.